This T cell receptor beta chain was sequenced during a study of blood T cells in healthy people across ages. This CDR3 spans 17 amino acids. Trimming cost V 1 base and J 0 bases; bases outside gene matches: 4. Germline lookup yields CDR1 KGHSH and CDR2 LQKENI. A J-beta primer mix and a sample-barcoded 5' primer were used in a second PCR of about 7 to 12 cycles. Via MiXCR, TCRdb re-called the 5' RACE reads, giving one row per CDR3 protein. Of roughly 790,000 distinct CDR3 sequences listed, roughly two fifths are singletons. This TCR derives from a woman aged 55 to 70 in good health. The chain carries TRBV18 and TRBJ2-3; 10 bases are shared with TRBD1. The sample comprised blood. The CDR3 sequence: CASSPRDRGRSTDTQYF. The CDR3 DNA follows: TGTGCCAGCTCACCACGGGACAGGGGTCGTAGCACAGATACGCAGTATTTT.